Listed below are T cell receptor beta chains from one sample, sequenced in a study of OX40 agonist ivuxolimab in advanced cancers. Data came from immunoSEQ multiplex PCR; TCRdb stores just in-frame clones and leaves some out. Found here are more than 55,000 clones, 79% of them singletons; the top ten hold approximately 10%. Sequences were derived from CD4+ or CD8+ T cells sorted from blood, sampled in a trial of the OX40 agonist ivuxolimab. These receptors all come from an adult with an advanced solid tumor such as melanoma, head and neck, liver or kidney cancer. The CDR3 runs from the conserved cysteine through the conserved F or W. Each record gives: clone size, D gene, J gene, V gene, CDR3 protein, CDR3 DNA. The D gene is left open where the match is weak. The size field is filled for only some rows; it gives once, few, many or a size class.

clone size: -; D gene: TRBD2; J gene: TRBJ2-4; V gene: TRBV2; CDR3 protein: CASSESERGIQYF; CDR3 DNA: TGTGCCAGCAGTGAGTCAGAGCGGGGCATTCAGTACTTC
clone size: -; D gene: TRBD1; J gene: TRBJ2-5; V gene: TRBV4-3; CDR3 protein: CASSQDRGQGDSGTQYF; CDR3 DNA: TGCGCCAGCAGCCAAGATCGCGGACAGGGGGATAGCGGGACCCAGTACTTC
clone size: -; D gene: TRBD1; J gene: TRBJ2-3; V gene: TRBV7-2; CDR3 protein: CASRGQGIDTQYF; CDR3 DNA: TGTGCCAGCAGGGGACAGGGCATAGATACGCAGTATTTT
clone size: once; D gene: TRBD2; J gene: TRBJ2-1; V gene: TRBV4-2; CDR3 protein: CASSQGLAGGGEQFF; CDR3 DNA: TGTGCCAGCAGCCAAGGACTAGCGGGGGGAGGTGAGCAGTTCTTC
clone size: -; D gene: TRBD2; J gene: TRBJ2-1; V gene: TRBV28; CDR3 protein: CASRGTSSYNEQFF; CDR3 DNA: TGTGCCAGCAGGGGGACTAGCTCCTACAATGAGCAGTTCTTC
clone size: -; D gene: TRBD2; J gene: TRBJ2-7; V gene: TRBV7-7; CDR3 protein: CASSLAGSYEQYF; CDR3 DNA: TGTGCTAGCAGCTTAGCGGGCTCCTACGAGCAGTACTTC
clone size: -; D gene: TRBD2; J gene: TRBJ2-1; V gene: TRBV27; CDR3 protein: CASSYNAGLAGGAEQFF; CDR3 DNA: TGTGCCAGCAGTTATAACGCCGGACTAGCGGGAGGGGCTGAGCAGTTCTTC
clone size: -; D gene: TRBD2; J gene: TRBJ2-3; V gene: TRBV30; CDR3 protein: CAWNTAGGPTDTQYF; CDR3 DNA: TGTGCCTGGAATACAGCGGGAGGGCCTACAGATACGCAGTATTTT
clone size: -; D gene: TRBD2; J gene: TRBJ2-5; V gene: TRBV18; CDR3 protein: CASSPRLAGEQETQYF; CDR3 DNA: TGTGCCAGCTCACCTAGACTAGCGGGGGAACAAGAGACCCAGTACTTC
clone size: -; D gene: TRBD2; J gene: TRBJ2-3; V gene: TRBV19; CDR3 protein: CATGLAGSQIVTDTQYF; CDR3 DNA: TGTGCCACCGGACTAGCGGGGTCCCAGATAGTCACAGATACGCAGTATTTT
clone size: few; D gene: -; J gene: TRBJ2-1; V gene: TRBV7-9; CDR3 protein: CASSPDVANEQFF; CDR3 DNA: TGTGCCAGCAGTCCGGACGTCGCCAATGAGCAGTTCTTC